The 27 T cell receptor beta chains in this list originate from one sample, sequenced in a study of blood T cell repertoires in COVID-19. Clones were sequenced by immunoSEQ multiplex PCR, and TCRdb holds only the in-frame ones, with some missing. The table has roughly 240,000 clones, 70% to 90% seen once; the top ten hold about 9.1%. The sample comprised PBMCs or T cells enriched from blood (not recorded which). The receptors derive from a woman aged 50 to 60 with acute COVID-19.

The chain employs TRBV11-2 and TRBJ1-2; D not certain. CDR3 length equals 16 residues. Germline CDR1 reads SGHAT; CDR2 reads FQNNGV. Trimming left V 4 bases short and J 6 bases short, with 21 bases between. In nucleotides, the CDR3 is TGTGCCAGCAGCTCAGCAATGGCGGTGCGACTCCATGGCTACACCTTC. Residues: CASSSAMAVRLHGYTF.

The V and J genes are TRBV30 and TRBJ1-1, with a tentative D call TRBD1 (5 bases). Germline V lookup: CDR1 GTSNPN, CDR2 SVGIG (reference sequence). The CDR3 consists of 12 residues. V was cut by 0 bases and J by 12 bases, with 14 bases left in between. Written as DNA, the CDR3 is TGTGCCTGGAGTGTAGGTGGGGGGAAAACTTTCTTT. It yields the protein CAWSVGGGKTFF. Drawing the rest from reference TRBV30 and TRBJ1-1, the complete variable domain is SQTIHQWPATLVQPVGSPLSLECTVEGTSNPNLYWYRQAAGRGLQLLFYSVGIGQISSEVPQNLSASRPQDRQFILSSKKLLLSDSGFYLCAWSVGGGKTFFGQGTRLTVV.

The CDR3 DNA follows: TGTGCCAGCAGCCCGGGGGGCCCGGGGCGGGGAACTGAAGCTTTCTTT. Residues: CASSPGGPGRGTEAFF. This chain connects TRBV5-4 to TRBJ1-1; maybe TRBD1 (6 bases). Germline V gene sequence: CDR1 SGHNT, CDR2 YYREEE (reference sequence). V lost 4 bases and J 5 bases, leaving 21 bases between the germline ends. The CDR3 consists of 16 residues. The full variable domain, rest sourced from reference TRBV5-4 and TRBJ1-1, is ETGVTQSPTHLIKTRGQQVTLRCSSQSGHNTVSWYQQALGQGPQFIFQYYREEENGRGNFPPRFSGLQFPNYSSELNVNALELDDSALYLCASSPGGPGRGTEAFFGQGTRLTVV.

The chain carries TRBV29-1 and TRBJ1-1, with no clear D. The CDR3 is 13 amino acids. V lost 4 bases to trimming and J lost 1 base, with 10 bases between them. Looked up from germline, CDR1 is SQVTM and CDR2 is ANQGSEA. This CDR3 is CSVGVRPNTEAFF. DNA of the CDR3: TGCAGCGTTGGGGTCAGGCCGAACACTGAAGCTTTCTTT.

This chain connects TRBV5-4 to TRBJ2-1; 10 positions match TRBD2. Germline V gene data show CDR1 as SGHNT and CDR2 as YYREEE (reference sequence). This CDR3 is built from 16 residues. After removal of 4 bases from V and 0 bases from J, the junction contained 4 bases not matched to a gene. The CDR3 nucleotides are TGTGCCAGCAGCGAGCGGGGGGGAGGCTCCTACAATGAGCAGTTCTTC. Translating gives CASSERGGGSYNEQFF.

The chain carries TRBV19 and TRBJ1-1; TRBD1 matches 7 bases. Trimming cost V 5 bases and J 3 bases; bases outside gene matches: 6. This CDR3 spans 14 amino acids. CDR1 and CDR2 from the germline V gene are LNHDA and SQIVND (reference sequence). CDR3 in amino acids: CASSVQGVHTEAFF. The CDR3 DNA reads TGTGCCAGTAGTGTCCAGGGGGTCCACACTGAAGCTTTCTTT. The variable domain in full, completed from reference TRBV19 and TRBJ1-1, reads DGGITQSPKYLFRKEGQNVTLSCEQNLNHDAMYWYRQDPGQGLRLIYYSQIVNDFQKGDIAEGYSVSREKKESFPLTVTSAQKNPTAFYLCASSVQGVHTEAFFGQGTRLTVV.

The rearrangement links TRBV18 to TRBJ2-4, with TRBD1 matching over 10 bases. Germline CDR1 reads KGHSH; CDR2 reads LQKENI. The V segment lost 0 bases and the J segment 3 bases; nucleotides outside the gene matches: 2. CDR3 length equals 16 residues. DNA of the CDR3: TGTGCCAGCTCACCACCGGGGACAGGGGTCAAAAACATTCAGTACTTC. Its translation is CASSPPGTGVKNIQYF.

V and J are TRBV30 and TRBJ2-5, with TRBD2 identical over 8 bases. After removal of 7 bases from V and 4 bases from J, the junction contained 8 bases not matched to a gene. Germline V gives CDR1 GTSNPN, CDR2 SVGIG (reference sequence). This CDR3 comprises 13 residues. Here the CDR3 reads CALGTSGPETQYF. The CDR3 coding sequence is TGTGCCTTGGGGACTAGTGGGCCAGAGACCCAGTACTTC.

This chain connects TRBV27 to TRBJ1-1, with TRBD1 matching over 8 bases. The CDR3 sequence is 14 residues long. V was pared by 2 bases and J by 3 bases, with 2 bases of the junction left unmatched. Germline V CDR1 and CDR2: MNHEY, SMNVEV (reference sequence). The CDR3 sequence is CASSLQGADTEAFF. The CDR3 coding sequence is TGTGCCAGCAGTTTACAGGGGGCGGACACTGAAGCTTTCTTT.

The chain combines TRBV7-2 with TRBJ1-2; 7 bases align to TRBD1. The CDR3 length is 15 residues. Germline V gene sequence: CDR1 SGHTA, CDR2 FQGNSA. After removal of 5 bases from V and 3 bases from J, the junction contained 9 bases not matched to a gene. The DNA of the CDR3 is TGTGCCAGCAGCCTTGTAACCGGGACAGACTATGGCTACACCTTC. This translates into CASSLVTGTDYGYTF.

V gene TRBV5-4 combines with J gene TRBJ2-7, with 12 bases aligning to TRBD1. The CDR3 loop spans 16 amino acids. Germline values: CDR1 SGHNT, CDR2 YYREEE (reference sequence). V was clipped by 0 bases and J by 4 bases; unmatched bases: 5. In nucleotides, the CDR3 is TGTGCCAGCAGCTTGGTGGGACAGGGGGCGCGTTACGAGCAGTACTTC. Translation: CASSLVGQGARYEQYF.

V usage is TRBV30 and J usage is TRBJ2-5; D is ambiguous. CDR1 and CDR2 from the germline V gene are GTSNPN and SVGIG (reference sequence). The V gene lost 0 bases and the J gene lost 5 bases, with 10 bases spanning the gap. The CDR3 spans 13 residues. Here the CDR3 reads CAWSVSPWETQYF. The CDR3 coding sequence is TGTGCCTGGAGTGTTAGTCCCTGGGAGACCCAGTACTTC.

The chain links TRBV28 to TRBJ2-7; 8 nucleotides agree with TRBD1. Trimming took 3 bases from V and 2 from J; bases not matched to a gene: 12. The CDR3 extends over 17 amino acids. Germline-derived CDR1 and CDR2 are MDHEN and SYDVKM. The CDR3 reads CASSFTADRGLPYEQYF. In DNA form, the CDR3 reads TGTGCCAGCAGTTTCACCGCCGACAGGGGACTCCCCTACGAGCAGTACTTC.

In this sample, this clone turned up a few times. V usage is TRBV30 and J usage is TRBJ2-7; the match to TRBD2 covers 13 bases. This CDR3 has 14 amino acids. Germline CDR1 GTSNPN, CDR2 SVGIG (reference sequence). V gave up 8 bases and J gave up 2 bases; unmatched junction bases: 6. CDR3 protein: CAASGTSGAYEQYF. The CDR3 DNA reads TGTGCCGCATCCGGGACTAGCGGGGCCTACGAGCAGTACTTC.

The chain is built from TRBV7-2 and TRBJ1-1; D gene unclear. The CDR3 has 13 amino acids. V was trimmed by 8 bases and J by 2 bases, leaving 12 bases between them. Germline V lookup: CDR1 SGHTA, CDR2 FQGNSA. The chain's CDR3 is CASRTGGNTEAFF. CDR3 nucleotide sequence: TGTGCCAGCCGTACCGGAGGAAACACTGAAGCTTTCTTT. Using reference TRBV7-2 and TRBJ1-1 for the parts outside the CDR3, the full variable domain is GAGVSQSPSNKVTEKGKDVELRCDPISGHTALYWYRQSLGQGLEFLIYFQGNSAPDKSGLPSDRFSAERTGGSVSTLTIQRTQQEDSAVYLCASRTGGNTEAFFGQGTRLTVV.

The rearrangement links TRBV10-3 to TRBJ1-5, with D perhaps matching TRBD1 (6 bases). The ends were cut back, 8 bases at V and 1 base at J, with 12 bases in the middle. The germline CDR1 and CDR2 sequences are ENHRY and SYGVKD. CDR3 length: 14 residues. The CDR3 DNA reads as TGTGCCATCGGGGATGGGGGCAGCAATCAGCCCCAGCATTTT. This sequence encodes CAIGDGGSNQPQHF.

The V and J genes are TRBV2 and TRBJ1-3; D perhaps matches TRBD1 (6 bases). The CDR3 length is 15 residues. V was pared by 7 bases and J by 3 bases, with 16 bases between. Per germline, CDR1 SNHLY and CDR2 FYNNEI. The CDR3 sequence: CASNAQGLGGNTIYF. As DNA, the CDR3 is TGTGCCAGCAATGCACAGGGTCTGGGTGGAAACACCATATATTTT.

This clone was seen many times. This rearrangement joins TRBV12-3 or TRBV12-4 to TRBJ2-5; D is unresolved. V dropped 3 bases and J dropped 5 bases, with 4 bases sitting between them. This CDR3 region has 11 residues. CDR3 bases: TGTGCCAGCAGTTTCTCGGAGACCCAGTACTTC. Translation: CASSFSETQYF.

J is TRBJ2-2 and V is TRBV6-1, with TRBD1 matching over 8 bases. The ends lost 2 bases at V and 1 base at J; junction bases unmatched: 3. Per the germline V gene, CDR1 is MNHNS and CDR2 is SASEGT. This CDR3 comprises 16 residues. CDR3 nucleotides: TGTGCCAGCAGTGAAAGGACAGGGCTGAACACCGGGGAGCTGTTTTTT. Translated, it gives CASSERTGLNTGELFF.

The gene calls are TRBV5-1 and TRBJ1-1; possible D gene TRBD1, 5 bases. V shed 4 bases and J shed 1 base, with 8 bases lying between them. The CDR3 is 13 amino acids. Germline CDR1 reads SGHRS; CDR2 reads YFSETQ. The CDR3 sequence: CASSPTGNTEAFF. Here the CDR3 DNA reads TGCGCCAGCAGCCCTACAGGGAACACTGAAGCTTTCTTT. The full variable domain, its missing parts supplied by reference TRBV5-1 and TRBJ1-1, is KAGVTQTPRYLIKTRGQQVTLSCSPISGHRSVSWYQQTPGQGLQFLFEYFSETQRNKGNFPGRFSGRQFSNSRSEMNVSTLELGDSALYLCASSPTGNTEAFFGQGTRLTVV.

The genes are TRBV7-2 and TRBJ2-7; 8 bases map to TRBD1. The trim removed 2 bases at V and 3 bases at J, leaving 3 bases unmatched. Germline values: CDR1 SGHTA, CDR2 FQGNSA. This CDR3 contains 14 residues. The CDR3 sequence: CASSLPGGVYEQYF. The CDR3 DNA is TGTGCCAGCAGCTTACCAGGGGGCGTCTACGAGCAGTACTTC.

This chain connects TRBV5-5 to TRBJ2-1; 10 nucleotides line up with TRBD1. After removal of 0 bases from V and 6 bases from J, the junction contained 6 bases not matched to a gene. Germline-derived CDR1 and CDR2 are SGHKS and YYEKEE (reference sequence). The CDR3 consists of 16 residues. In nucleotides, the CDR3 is TGTGCCAGCAGCTTGGACGCCGGGACAGGGGTCAATGAGCAGTTCTTC. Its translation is CASSLDAGTGVNEQFF. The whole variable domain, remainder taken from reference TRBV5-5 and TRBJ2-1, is DAGVTQSPTHLIKTRGQQVTLRCSPISGHKSVSWYQQVLGQGPQFIFQYYEKEERGRGNFPDRFSARQFPNYSSELNVNALLLGDSALYLCASSLDAGTGVNEQFFGPGTRLTVL.

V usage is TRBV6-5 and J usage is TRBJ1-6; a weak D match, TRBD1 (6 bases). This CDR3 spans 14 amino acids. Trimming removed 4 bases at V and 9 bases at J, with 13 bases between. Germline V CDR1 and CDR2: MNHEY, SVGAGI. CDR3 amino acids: CASSWQGFPSPLHF. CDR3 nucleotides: TGTGCCAGCAGTTGGCAGGGGTTTCCTTCACCCCTCCACTTT.

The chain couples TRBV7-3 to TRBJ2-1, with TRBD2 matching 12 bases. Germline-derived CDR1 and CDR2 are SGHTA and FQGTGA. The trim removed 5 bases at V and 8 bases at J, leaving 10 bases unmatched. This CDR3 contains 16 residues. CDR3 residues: CASSEGPSGGAYEQFF. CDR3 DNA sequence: TGTGCCAGCAGCGAGGGCCCTAGCGGGGGGGCCTATGAGCAGTTCTTC. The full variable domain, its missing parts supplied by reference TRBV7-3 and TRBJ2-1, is GAGVSQTPSNKVTEKGKYVELRCDPISGHTALYWYRQSLGQGPEFLIYFQGTGAADDSGLPNDRFFAVRPEGSVSTLKIQRTERGDSAVYLCASSEGPSGGAYEQFFGPGTRLTVL.

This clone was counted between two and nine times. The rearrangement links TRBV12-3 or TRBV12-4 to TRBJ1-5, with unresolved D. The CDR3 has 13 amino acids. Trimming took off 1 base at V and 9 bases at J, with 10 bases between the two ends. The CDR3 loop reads CASSLVQPGPQHF. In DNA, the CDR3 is TGTGCCAGCAGTTTAGTTCAGCCAGGGCCCCAGCATTTT.

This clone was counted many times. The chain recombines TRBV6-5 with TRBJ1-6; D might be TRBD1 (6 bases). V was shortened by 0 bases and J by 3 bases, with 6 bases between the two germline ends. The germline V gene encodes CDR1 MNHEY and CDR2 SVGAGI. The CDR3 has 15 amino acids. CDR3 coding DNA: TGTGCCAGCAGTTACTCGACAGGCTATAATTCACCCCTCCACTTT. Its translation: CASSYSTGYNSPLHF.

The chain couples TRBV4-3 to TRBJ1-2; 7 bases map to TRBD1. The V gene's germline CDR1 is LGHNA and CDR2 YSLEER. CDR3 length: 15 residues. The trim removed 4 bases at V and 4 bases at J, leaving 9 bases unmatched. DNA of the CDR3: TGCGCCAGCAGCCCAAGATCTAGACAGGGCTATGGCTACACCTTC. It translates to CASSPRSRQGYGYTF.